This T cell receptor beta chain is drawn from a study of blood T cell repertoires in COVID-19. Turning to the study itself: From the United States, Italy and Spain came samples of acute and convalescent COVID-19. PBMCs, B-cell-depleted T cells, or T cells were the source of the cDNA or gDNA that made up the material.

Remarks on this clone: Additional DNA sequences in this sample encode the identical CDR3.

Looked up from germline, CDR1 is SGHAT and CDR2 is FQNNGV. The length of the CDR3 is 11 residues. V was pared by 3 bases and J by 4 bases, with 3 bases between. Original handling: Reference gene primer amplification gave estimated nucleated cell counts. TCRdb keeps only in-frame clones here, not all; method: immunoSEQ multiplex PCR. Clone size and V and J calls were adopted from that table, with D and trimming inferred from the DNA. The table has 140,000 to 150,000 clones, roughly 87% seen once. The origin of this receptor is a human donor in a cohort sampled during active COVID-19. Sequencing used peripheral blood. The V and J genes are TRBV11-2 and TRBJ2-5; D remains ambiguous. CDR3 DNA sequence: TGTGCCAGCAGCTTGAGAGAGACCCAGTACTTC. Its protein product is CASSLRETQYF. The full variable domain, its missing parts supplied by reference TRBV11-2 and TRBJ2-5, is EAGVAQSPRYKIIEKRQSVAFWCNPISGHATLYWYQQILGQGPKLLIQFQNNGVVDDSQLPKDRFSAERLKGVDSTLKIQPAKLEDSAVYLCASSLRETQYFGPGTRLLVL.